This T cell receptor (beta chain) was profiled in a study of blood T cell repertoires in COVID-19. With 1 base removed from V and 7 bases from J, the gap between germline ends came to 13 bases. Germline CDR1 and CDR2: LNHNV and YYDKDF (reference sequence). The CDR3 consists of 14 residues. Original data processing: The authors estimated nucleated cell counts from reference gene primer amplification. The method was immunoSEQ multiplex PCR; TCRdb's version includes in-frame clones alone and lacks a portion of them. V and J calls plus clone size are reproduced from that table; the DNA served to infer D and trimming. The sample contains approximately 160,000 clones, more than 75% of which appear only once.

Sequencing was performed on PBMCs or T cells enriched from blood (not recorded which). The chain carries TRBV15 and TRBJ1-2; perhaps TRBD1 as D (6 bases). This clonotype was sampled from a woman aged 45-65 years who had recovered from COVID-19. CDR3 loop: CATSRGPDSRGYTF. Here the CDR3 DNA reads TGTGCCACCAGCAGAGGTCCGGACAGTCGTGGCTACACCTTC.